These T cell receptor beta chains were read from a single sample in a study of beta chain features in type 1 diabetes. Libraries were prepared by immunoSEQ multiplex PCR; TCRdb keeps only in-frame clonotypes and omits some of them. The sample lists about 300,000 clones, 13% seen once, with over 0.014% in the top ten. Sequenced material: naive CD4+ T cells from blood. Every receptor here comes from a woman younger than 35 with type 1 diabetes. Both conserved end residues are part of each CDR3. D genes are given only for firm matches. Part of the rows lack a size; the others show once, few, many or a class for expanded clones.

CDR3aa: CASSYSHSNQPQHF
CDR3nt: TGTGCCAGCAGTTACAGCCATAGCAATCAGCCCCAGCATTTT
v_gene: TRBV28
abundance: few
j_gene: TRBJ1-5
d_gene: .

CDR3aa: CASSPIYQLAGTTYNEQFF
CDR3nt: TGTGCCAGCTCACCAATTTATCAACTAGCGGGGACGACTTACAATGAGCAGTTCTTC
v_gene: TRBV18
abundance: .
j_gene: TRBJ2-1
d_gene: TRBD2

CDR3aa: CASSQMNTEAFF
CDR3nt: TGTGCCAGCAGCCAAATGAACACTGAAGCTTTCTTT
v_gene: TRBV7-9
abundance: .
j_gene: TRBJ1-1
d_gene: .

CDR3aa: CASSGLAGSGNQPQHF
CDR3nt: TGTGCCAGCAGTGGCCTCGCGGGTTCCGGCAATCAGCCCCAGCATTTT
v_gene: TRBV2
abundance: .
j_gene: TRBJ1-5
d_gene: .

CDR3aa: CATDPGTGGLGELFF
CDR3nt: TGTGCCACCGACCCTGGGACAGGGGGCCTCGGGGAGCTGTTTTTT
v_gene: TRBV19
abundance: few
j_gene: TRBJ2-2
d_gene: TRBD1

CDR3aa: CASSERGGRVPDTQYF
CDR3nt: TGTGCCAGCAGTGAACGAGGGGGCCGAGTTCCCGATACGCAGTATTTT
v_gene: TRBV6-1
abundance: once
j_gene: TRBJ2-3
d_gene: TRBD1

CDR3aa: CAWSGDSYNEQFF
CDR3nt: TGTGCCTGGAGCGGGGACAGCTACAATGAGCAGTTCTTC
v_gene: TRBV30
abundance: many
j_gene: TRBJ2-1
d_gene: TRBD1

CDR3aa: CASSVGPGQDESEQYF
CDR3nt: TGTGCCAGCAGCGTAGGCCCAGGACAGGATGAAAGTGAGCAGTACTTC
v_gene: TRBV9
abundance: .
j_gene: TRBJ2-7
d_gene: TRBD1

CDR3aa: CASSPGGGYGYTF
CDR3nt: TGTGCCAGCAGTCCGGGGGGCGGCTATGGCTACACCTTC
v_gene: TRBV28
abundance: .
j_gene: TRBJ1-2
d_gene: .

CDR3aa: CASSLTGSTEAFF
CDR3nt: TGTGCCAGCAGCCTAACAGGGAGCACTGAAGCTTTCTTT
v_gene: TRBV5-4
abundance: .
j_gene: TRBJ1-1
d_gene: .

CDR3aa: CAWSLTPNGQFF
CDR3nt: TGTGCCTGGTCACTCACGCCTAATGGGCAGTTCTTC
v_gene: TRBV30
abundance: .
j_gene: TRBJ2-1
d_gene: .

CDR3aa: CASSFRPSGHNEQFF
CDR3nt: TGTGCCAGCAGCTTTCGTCCTAGCGGCCACAATGAGCAGTTCTTC
v_gene: TRBV11-3
abundance: few
j_gene: TRBJ2-1
d_gene: TRBD2

CDR3aa: CASKSTGGNEQFF
CDR3nt: TGTGCCAGTAAATCGACAGGGGGCAATGAGCAGTTCTTC
v_gene: TRBV19
abundance: .
j_gene: TRBJ2-1
d_gene: TRBD1

CDR3aa: CSALYSGYTF
CDR3nt: TGCAGTGCTTTATACTCCGGCTACACCTTC
v_gene: TRBV20-1
abundance: .
j_gene: TRBJ1-2
d_gene: .

CDR3aa: CASSPRLAGGYRHEQFF
CDR3nt: TGTGCCAGCAGCCCGCGACTAGCGGGAGGTTACCGGCATGAGCAGTTCTTC
v_gene: TRBV5-8
abundance: few
j_gene: TRBJ2-1
d_gene: TRBD2

CDR3aa: CASSPTGGVLYGYTF
CDR3nt: TGTGCCAGCAGCCCGACAGGGGGGGTTCTTTATGGCTACACCTTC
v_gene: TRBV7-9
abundance: few
j_gene: TRBJ1-2
d_gene: TRBD1

CDR3aa: CASSHSFNTEAFF
CDR3nt: TGCGCCAGCAGCCATAGTTTCAACACTGAAGCTTTCTTT
v_gene: TRBV4-3
abundance: few
j_gene: TRBJ1-1
d_gene: .

CDR3aa: CAWRQGTLLTYGYTF
CDR3nt: TGTGCCTGGCGACAGGGTACGCTCTTAACATATGGCTACACCTTC
v_gene: TRBV30
abundance: few
j_gene: TRBJ1-2
d_gene: TRBD1

CDR3aa: CASSEYRWGEGRDEQFF
CDR3nt: TGTGCCAGCAGTGAATATAGGTGGGGGGAGGGTAGGGATGAGCAGTTCTTC
v_gene: TRBV25-1
abundance: .
j_gene: TRBJ2-1
d_gene: TRBD2

CDR3aa: CASRKGQHQETQYF
CDR3nt: TGCGCCAGCAGGAAGGGACAGCACCAAGAGACCCAGTACTTC
v_gene: TRBV5-1
abundance: .
j_gene: TRBJ2-5
d_gene: TRBD1

CDR3aa: CAISELADGYTF
CDR3nt: TGTGCCATCAGTGAGTTGGCAGATGGCTACACCTTC
v_gene: TRBV10-3
abundance: few
j_gene: TRBJ1-2
d_gene: .

CDR3aa: CASSPGLAGAEQFF
CDR3nt: TGTGCCAGCAGCCCAGGACTAGCGGGAGCTGAGCAGTTCTTC
v_gene: TRBV7-9
abundance: few
j_gene: TRBJ2-1
d_gene: TRBD2

CDR3aa: CASRGGSGSYNEQFF
CDR3nt: TGTGCCAGTAGGGGCGGGAGTGGGTCCTACAATGAGCAGTTCTTC
v_gene: TRBV19
abundance: .
j_gene: TRBJ2-1
d_gene: TRBD2

CDR3aa: CATSRDAGATNEKLFF
CDR3nt: TGTGCCACCAGCAGAGATGCGGGAGCAACTAATGAAAAACTGTTTTTT
v_gene: TRBV15
abundance: .
j_gene: TRBJ1-4
d_gene: .

CDR3aa: CASSSRTGTDTQYF
CDR3nt: TGTGCCAGCAGCTCGCGGACAGGTACAGATACGCAGTATTTT
v_gene: TRBV11-2
abundance: few
j_gene: TRBJ2-3
d_gene: TRBD1

CDR3aa: CSVEWEVRPYGYTF
CDR3nt: TGCAGCGTTGAATGGGAGGTCAGACCCTATGGCTACACCTTC
v_gene: TRBV29-1
abundance: .
j_gene: TRBJ1-2
d_gene: .

CDR3aa: CASRSYGTSGTLTDTQYF
CDR3nt: TGCGCCAGCAGATCATACGGGACTAGCGGGACCCTCACAGATACGCAGTATTTT
v_gene: TRBV5-1
abundance: few
j_gene: TRBJ2-3
d_gene: TRBD2

CDR3aa: CSVGEGGTSGNTGELFF
CDR3nt: TGCAGCGTGGGTGAGGGGGGGACTAGCGGGAACACCGGGGAGCTGTTTTTT
v_gene: TRBV29-1
abundance: few
j_gene: TRBJ2-2
d_gene: TRBD2

CDR3aa: CASSLGLEGTQYF
CDR3nt: TGCGCCAGCAGCCTCGGACTAGAAGGGACCCAGTACTTC
v_gene: TRBV5-1
abundance: few
j_gene: TRBJ2-5
d_gene: TRBD2

CDR3aa: CASSPTVSGANVLTF
CDR3nt: TGTGCCAGCAGCCCTACAGTCTCTGGGGCCAACGTCCTGACTTTC
v_gene: TRBV7-3
abundance: .
j_gene: TRBJ2-6
d_gene: .

CDR3aa: CASSVGFSGNTGELFF
CDR3nt: TGTGCCAGCAGCGTAGGTTTTAGCGGGAACACCGGGGAGCTGTTTTTT
v_gene: TRBV9
abundance: few
j_gene: TRBJ2-2
d_gene: .

CDR3aa: CASSVEATNYNNEQFF
CDR3nt: TGTGCCAGCAGCGTAGAGGCCACGAACTATAACAATGAGCAGTTCTTC
v_gene: TRBV9
abundance: .
j_gene: TRBJ2-1
d_gene: .

CDR3aa: CASGGAGDSYEQYF
CDR3nt: TGTGCCAGCGGGGGGGCAGGCGACTCCTACGAGCAGTACTTC
v_gene: TRBV28
abundance: few
j_gene: TRBJ2-7
d_gene: .

CDR3aa: CASSFDRAYGYTF
CDR3nt: TGTGCCAGCAGTTTCGACAGAGCCTATGGCTACACCTTC
v_gene: TRBV6-5
abundance: few
j_gene: TRBJ1-2
d_gene: .

CDR3aa: CASSTGTGAGELFF
CDR3nt: TGTGCCAGCAGCACCGGGACAGGGGCCGGGGAGCTGTTTTTT
v_gene: TRBV5-6
abundance: few
j_gene: TRBJ2-2
d_gene: TRBD1

CDR3aa: CASSTTSRGSGETQYF
CDR3nt: TGTGCCAGCAGTACCACCTCCAGGGGCTCAGGGGAGACCCAGTACTTC
v_gene: TRBV6-6
abundance: .
j_gene: TRBJ2-5
d_gene: .

CDR3aa: CASNQEVNTEAFF
CDR3nt: TGTGCCAGCAACCAGGAGGTGAACACTGAAGCTTTCTTT
v_gene: TRBV28
abundance: .
j_gene: TRBJ1-1
d_gene: .

CDR3aa: CASSPPSGSYNEQFF
CDR3nt: TGCGCCAGCAGCCCACCTAGCGGCTCCTACAATGAGCAGTTCTTC
v_gene: TRBV5-1
abundance: .
j_gene: TRBJ2-1
d_gene: TRBD2